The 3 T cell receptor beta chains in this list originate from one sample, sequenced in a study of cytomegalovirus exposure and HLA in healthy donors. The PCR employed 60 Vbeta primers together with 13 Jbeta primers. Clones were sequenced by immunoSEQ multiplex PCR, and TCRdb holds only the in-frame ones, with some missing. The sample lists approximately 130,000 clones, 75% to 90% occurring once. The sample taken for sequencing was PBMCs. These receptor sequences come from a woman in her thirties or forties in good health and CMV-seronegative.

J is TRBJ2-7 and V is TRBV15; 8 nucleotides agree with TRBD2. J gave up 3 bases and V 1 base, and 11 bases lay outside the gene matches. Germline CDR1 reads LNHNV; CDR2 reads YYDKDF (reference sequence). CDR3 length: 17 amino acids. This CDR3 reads CATSRAPSRGGSYEQYF. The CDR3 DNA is TGTGCCACCAGCAGAGCTCCCTCACGCGGGGGGAGCTACGAGCAGTACTTC.

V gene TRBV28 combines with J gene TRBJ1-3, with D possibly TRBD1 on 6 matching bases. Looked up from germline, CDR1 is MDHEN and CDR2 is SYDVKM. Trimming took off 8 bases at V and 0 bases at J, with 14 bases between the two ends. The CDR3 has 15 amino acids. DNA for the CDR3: TGTGCCAGCCGAAACACAGGGAGCTCTGGAAACACCATATATTTT. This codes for CASRNTGSSGNTIYF.

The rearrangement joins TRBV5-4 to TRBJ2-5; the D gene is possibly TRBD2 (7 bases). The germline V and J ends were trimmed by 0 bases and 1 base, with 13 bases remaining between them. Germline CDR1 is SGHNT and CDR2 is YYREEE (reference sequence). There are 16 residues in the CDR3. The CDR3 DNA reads TGTGCCAGCAGCTTGGCCGGCGGGGGCCGCCAAGAGACCCAGTACTTC. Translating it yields CASSLAGGGRQETQYF.